Presented here are 14 T cell receptor beta chains from one specimen sequenced in a study of blood T cell repertoires in COVID-19. Method: immunoSEQ multiplex PCR; TCRdb's copy keeps in-frame clones and lacks some. The sample contains roughly 100,000 clones, approximately 83% of which appear only once. Source material: peripheral blood. The receptors here all came from a man between 50 and 59 years old with acute or convalescent COVID-19.

This chain uses TRBV10-1 with TRBJ2-1, with TRBD2 identical over 8 bases. Germline V CDR1 and CDR2: WNHNN, SYGVQD (reference sequence). This CDR3 has 16 residues. The J segment lost 6 bases and the V segment lost 4 bases, leaving 11 bases of the junction unmatched. The chain's CDR3 is CASSARSRTSLNEQFF. The CDR3 bases are TGCGCCAGCAGTGCCCGCTCTAGGACTAGCCTCAATGAGCAGTTCTTC.

The chain links TRBV7-8 to TRBJ2-2; D call uncertain. Germline CDR1 reads SGHVS; CDR2 reads FQNEAQ. V lost 2 bases and J 1 base, leaving 8 bases between the germline ends. The CDR3 runs 15 residues. Here the CDR3 reads CASSLLRQNTGELFF. CDR3 in DNA: TGTGCCAGCAGCTTATTGCGACAGAACACCGGGGAGCTGTTTTTT.

This clone was observed once. The V call is TRBV14, the J call TRBJ1-2; D ambiguous. The CDR3 consists of 12 residues. V was trimmed by 3 bases and J by 4 bases, leaving 6 bases between them. The V gene's germline CDR1 is SGHDN and CDR2 FVKESK. In nucleotides, the CDR3 is TGTGCCAGCAGCCAGACGGGCTATGGCTACACCTTC. Protein product: CASSQTGYGYTF.

This clone has a single count. V gene TRBV24-1 combines with J gene TRBJ2-1; D is ambiguous. Trimming took 1 base from V and 15 from J, leaving 18 bases between them. The CDR3 has 14 amino acids. The V gene's germline CDR1 is KGHDR and CDR2 SFDVKD. DNA for the CDR3: TGTGCCACCAGTGATTTCAACGACAACGGCTTATGGTTCTTC. Its protein is CATSDFNDNGLWFF.

This chain links TRBV19 with TRBJ1-5; the match to TRBD1 covers 7 bases. The CDR3 is made up of 13 amino acids. J lost 10 bases, V lost 7 bases, and 10 bases had no gene match. Germline V CDR1 and CDR2: LNHDA, SQIVND (reference sequence). In DNA, the CDR3 is TGTGCCAGTACTCCTGACAGGGATGGTCCCCAGCATTTT. Translating gives CASTPDRDGPQHF.

The chain couples TRBV19 to TRBJ2-2; D gene uncertain. The V end lost 5 bases, the J end lost 5 bases, and 6 bases lay between the germline ends. CDR1 is LNHDA and CDR2 is SQIVND in the germline V gene (reference sequence). The CDR3 is 12 amino acids. The CDR3 DNA reads TGTGCCAGTAGTGAACTTACCGGGGAGCTGTTTTTT. Translation gives CASSELTGELFF.

This clone was counted a single time. The chain combines TRBV12-3 or TRBV12-4 with TRBJ1-5; possible D gene TRBD1, 5 bases. Trimming stripped 2 bases from V and 9 bases from J, with 5 bases between. This CDR3 spans 11 amino acids. This chain's CDR3 is CASSLTGPQHF. The CDR3 DNA reads TGTGCCAGCAGTTTAACAGGGCCCCAGCATTTT.

Only a few counts were recorded for this clone. The rearrangement links TRBV5-1 to TRBJ2-5, with D possibly being TRBD1 (5 bases). V was clipped by 4 bases and J by 4 bases, with 14 bases between them. The germline V gene encodes CDR1 SGHRS and CDR2 YFSETQ. The CDR3 spans 14 residues. CDR3 loop: CASSTGVGVETQYF. The CDR3 coding sequence is TGCGCCAGCAGCACAGGCGTTGGGGTAGAGACCCAGTACTTC.

This clone was counted between two and nine times. The V gene is TRBV5-1, the J gene TRBJ1-3, with no clear D. The CDR3 is 16 amino acids. Germline lookup yields CDR1 SGHRS and CDR2 YFSETQ. V lost 4 bases and J lost 1, with 15 bases in between. CDR3 residues: CASSLFSGGSGNTIYF. Here the CDR3 DNA reads TGCGCCAGCAGCCTCTTCTCGGGCGGGTCTGGAAACACCATATATTTT.

The chain joins TRBV11-2 to TRBJ2-1, with D possibly TRBD1 on 5 matching bases. The CDR3 is made up of 13 amino acids. The germline CDR1 and CDR2 sequences are SGHAT and FQNNGV. The V gene lost 5 bases and the J gene lost 3 bases, with 8 bases spanning the gap. The DNA of the CDR3 is TGTGCCAGCAGCCCGGACAACTACAATGAGCAGTTCTTC. This translates into CASSPDNYNEQFF.

This clone was seen just once. The chain couples TRBV7-9 to TRBJ2-1; D is perhaps TRBD2 (6 bases). Trimming took off 7 bases at V and 7 bases at J, with 20 bases between the two ends. The CDR3 contains 15 residues. Per the germline V gene, CDR1 is SEHNR and CDR2 is FQNEAQ (reference sequence). The CDR3 DNA is TGTGCCAGCACCCAAATGGGGCTAGCGCATAATGAGCAGTTCTTC. Its protein is CASTQMGLAHNEQFF.

The chain uses TRBV11-2 and TRBJ2-2, with 7 bases matching TRBD1. This CDR3 is 15 amino acids long. Trimming removed 5 bases from V and 6 bases from J; junction bases left unmatched: 9. In germline, CDR1 is SGHAT, CDR2 FQNNGV. The CDR3 is CASSASGTVPGELFF. CDR3 bases: TGTGCCAGCAGCGCCTCCGGGACAGTACCCGGGGAGCTGTTTTTT.

This chain connects TRBV3-1 (or the pseudogene TRBV3-2) to TRBJ2-3, with D possibly matching TRBD2 (7 bases). From germline, CDR1 is LGHDT and CDR2 YNNKEL (reference sequence). Trimming took 0 bases from V and 6 from J, leaving 16 bases between them. The length of the CDR3 is 16 residues. The DNA for the CDR3 is TGTGCCAGCAGCCAAGATCCATGGGGGGGGCTGGATACGCAGTATTTT. The encoded protein is CASSQDPWGGLDTQYF.

This chain joins TRBV9 and TRBJ2-3; 10 bases are a match to TRBD2. Germline CDR1 SGDLS, CDR2 YYNGEE. This CDR3 has 17 residues. With 4 bases clipped from V and 6 bases from J, the junction kept 14 bases outside the gene matches. The CDR3 DNA follows: TGTGCCAGCAGCCCAAAGGGACTAGCGAGAGCGGGGGATACGCAGTATTTT. Translated: CASSPKGLARAGDTQYF.